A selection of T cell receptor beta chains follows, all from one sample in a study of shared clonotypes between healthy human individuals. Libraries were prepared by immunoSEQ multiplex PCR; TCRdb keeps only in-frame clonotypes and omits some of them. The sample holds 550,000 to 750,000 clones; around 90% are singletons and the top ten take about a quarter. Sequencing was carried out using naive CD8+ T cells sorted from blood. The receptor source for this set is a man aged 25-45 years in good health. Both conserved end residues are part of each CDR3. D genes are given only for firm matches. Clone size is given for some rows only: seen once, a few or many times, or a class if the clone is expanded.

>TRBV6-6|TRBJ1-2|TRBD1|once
CASTKAGQGATYGYTF
TGTGCCAGCACCAAAGCAGGACAGGGGGCTACCTATGGCTACACCTTC
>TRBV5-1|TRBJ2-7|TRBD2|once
CASSLWVAGDPSEQYF
TGCGCCAGCAGCTTGTGGGTAGCGGGAGATCCATCCGAGCAGTACTTC
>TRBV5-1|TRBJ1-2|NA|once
CASSKTAAGNYGYTF
TGCGCCAGCAGCAAAACAGCCGCGGGGAACTATGGCTACACCTTC
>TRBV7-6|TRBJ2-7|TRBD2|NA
CASSLELGLAGGFYEQYF
TGTGCCAGCAGCTTAGAACTAGGGCTAGCGGGAGGCTTCTACGAGCAGTACTTC
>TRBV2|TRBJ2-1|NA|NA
CALTLYNEQFF
TGTGCCCTCACTCTCTACAATGAGCAGTTCTTC
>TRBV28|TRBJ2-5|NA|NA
CASSFVQTQYF
TGTGCCAGCAGTTTCGTGCAGACCCAGTACTTC
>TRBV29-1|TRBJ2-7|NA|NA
CSVGSNEQYF
TGCAGCGTTGGCAGTAACGAGCAGTACTTC
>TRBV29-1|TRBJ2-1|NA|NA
CSVGLPNLDEQFF
TGCAGCGTTGGACTCCCGAACCTGGATGAGCAGTTCTTC
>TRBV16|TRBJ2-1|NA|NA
CASSQSGADNEQFF
TGTGCCAGCAGCCAATCGGGGGCCGACAATGAGCAGTTCTTC
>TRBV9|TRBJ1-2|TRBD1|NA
CASSARDRAVDYGYTF
TGTGCCAGCAGCGCCCGGGACAGGGCTGTAGACTATGGCTACACCTTC
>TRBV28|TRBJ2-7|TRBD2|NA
CASSFAASGTIGNEQYF
TGTGCCAGCAGTTTTGCCGCTAGCGGGACTATCGGCAACGAGCAGTACTTC
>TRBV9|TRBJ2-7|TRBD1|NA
CASGTGGDSYEQYF
TGTGCCAGCGGGACAGGGGGCGACTCCTACGAGCAGTACTTC
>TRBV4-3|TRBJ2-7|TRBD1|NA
CASSQDPPTGGGWNEQYF
TGCGCCAGCAGCCAAGATCCCCCCACAGGGGGCGGTTGGAACGAGCAGTACTTC
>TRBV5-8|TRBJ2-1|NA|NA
CASSSPGTLNEQFF
TGTGCCAGCAGCTCCCCTGGGACCCTCAATGAGCAGTTCTTC
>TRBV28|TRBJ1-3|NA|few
CASSLLDTIYF
TGTGCCAGCAGTTTACTGGACACCATATATTTT
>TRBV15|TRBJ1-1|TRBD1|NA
CATSGGTEVNEEAFF
TGTGCCACCAGCGGGGGGACAGAAGTCAACGAAGAGGCTTTCTTT
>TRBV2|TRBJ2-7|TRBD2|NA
CASSEFRLADTYEQYF
TGTGCCAGCAGTGAATTCCGGCTAGCGGATACCTACGAGCAGTACTTC
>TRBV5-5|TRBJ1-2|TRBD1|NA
CASSPRTGGSPGYTF
TGTGCCAGCAGCCCTCGGACAGGGGGCTCTCCTGGCTACACCTTC
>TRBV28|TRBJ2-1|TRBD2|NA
CASSFTAGYNEQFF
TGTGCCAGCAGTTTTACAGCGGGATACAATGAGCAGTTCTTC
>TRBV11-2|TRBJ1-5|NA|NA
CASSLRLSQPQHF
TGTGCCAGCAGCTTACGTTTGTCTCAGCCCCAGCATTTT
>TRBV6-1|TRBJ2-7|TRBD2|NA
CASSSGTSGTYEQYF
TGTGCCAGCAGTTCAGGGACTAGCGGGACCTACGAGCAGTACTTC
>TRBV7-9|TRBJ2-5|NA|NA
CASSSWGPEDEETQYF
TGTGCCAGCAGCTCCTGGGGGCCAGAGGACGAAGAGACCCAGTACTTC
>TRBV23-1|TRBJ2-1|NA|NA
CASRGSTSCNEQFF
TGCGCCAGCCGTGGGAGCACTAGTTGCAATGAGCAGTTCTTC
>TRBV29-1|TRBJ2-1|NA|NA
CSVPGVGLSYNEQFF
TGCAGCGTACCAGGCGTGGGACTCTCCTACAATGAGCAGTTCTTC
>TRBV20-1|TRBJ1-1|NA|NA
CSAEWDTEAFF
TGCAGTGCCGAGTGGGACACTGAAGCTTTCTTT
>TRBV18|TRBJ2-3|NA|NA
CASSPRDLALSGAQYF
TGTGCCAGCTCACCAAGAGACCTTGCGCTTTCGGGGGCGCAGTATTTT